The 13 T cell receptor beta chains below all came from one sample that was sequenced in a study of cytomegalovirus exposure and HLA in healthy donors. Primers: 60 Vbeta forward and 13 Jbeta reverse. Some clones are missing from TCRdb's copy, which holds only in-frame ones; the method was immunoSEQ multiplex PCR. The sample lists fewer than 95,000 clones, 65% to 85% occurring once. Sequencing was carried out using PBMCs. The receptors come from a young man in good health and CMV-seronegative.

This clone came up a few times. CDR3 nucleotide sequence: TGTGCCAGTAGTATGTCTGACAGCAACACTGAAGCTTTCTTT. The encoded protein is CASSMSDSNTEAFF. This rearrangement joins TRBV19 to TRBJ1-1, with D maybe TRBD1 (5 bases). The CDR3 runs 14 residues. Germline assignment: CDR1 LNHDA and CDR2 SQIVND (reference sequence). V lost 3 bases and J 2 bases, leaving 10 bases between the germline ends.

The chain uses TRBV2 and TRBJ1-1; 7 nucleotides agree with TRBD1. The CDR3 consists of 15 residues. Germline CDR1 and CDR2: SNHLY and FYNNEI. Trimming cost V 4 bases and J 8 bases; bases outside gene matches: 13. The CDR3 is CASSVAPGGGIEAFF. DNA for the CDR3: TGTGCCAGCAGTGTGGCCCCAGGGGGTGGGATCGAAGCTTTCTTT.

This clone was observed a handful of times. The chain joins TRBV15 to TRBJ2-1; perhaps TRBD2 as D (6 bases). CDR3 length: 17 residues. Germline V gene lookup returns CDR1 LNHNV and CDR2 YYDKDF (reference sequence). Trimming stripped 1 base from V and 2 bases from J, with 15 bases between. In DNA form, the CDR3 reads TGTGCCACCAGCAGAGCGTTTGGGCGGAGGGCCTACAATGAGCAGTTCTTC. This sequence encodes CATSRAFGRRAYNEQFF.

The table lists this clone with a few counts. The V and J genes are TRBV11-3 and TRBJ2-5; D might be TRBD2 (6 bases). The V gene lost 5 bases and the J gene lost 3 bases, with 13 bases spanning the gap. There are 14 residues in the CDR3. Germline values: CDR1 SGHNT, CDR2 YENEEA. The CDR3 protein is CASSKAGGKETQYF. CDR3 bases: TGTGCCAGCAGCAAAGCAGGCGGGAAAGAGACCCAGTACTTC.

V usage is TRBV9 and J usage is TRBJ2-1; TRBD2 matches at 12 bases. Germline V CDR1 and CDR2: SGDLS, YYNGEE. Losses at the gene ends were 0 bases for V and 7 bases for J; bases not matched to a gene: 11. The CDR3 is 18 amino acids. Written as DNA, the CDR3 is TGTGCCAGCAGCGTAGGGGCCCCTAGCGGGGGGGCTAGTAATGAGCAGTTCTTC. Translated, it gives CASSVGAPSGGASNEQFF.

This rearrangement joins TRBV6-5 to TRBJ1-5; D gene ambiguous. Per germline, CDR1 MNHEY and CDR2 SVGAGI. The V end was cut by 0 bases, the J end by 5 bases, with 11 bases between. CDR3 length: 15 amino acids. CDR3 coding DNA: TGTGCCAGCAGTTACTCGTTCGGGAATGATCAGCCCCAGCATTTT. Translating it yields CASSYSFGNDQPQHF.

The V call is TRBV14, the J call TRBJ2-7, with TRBD2 identical over 9 bases. The trim removed 4 bases at V and 5 bases at J, leaving 3 bases unmatched. CDR3 size: 13 residues. Germline assignment: CDR1 SGHDN and CDR2 FVKESK. CDR3 DNA: TGTGCCAGCAGCCGGACTAGCGCCCACGAGCAGTACTTC. This encodes CASSRTSAHEQYF. The full variable domain, its missing parts supplied by reference TRBV14 and TRBJ2-7, is EAGVTQFPSHSVIEKGQTVTLRCDPISGHDNLYWYRRVMGKEIKFLLHFVKESKQDESGMPNNRFLAERTGGTYSTLKVQPAELEDSGVYFCASSRTSAHEQYFGPGTRLTVT.

This chain joins TRBV2 and TRBJ1-5, with unresolved D. Germline CDR1 is SNHLY and CDR2 is FYNNEI. The CDR3 runs 13 residues. Trimming removed 11 bases at V and 0 bases at J, with 11 bases between. CDR3 in DNA: TGTGCCGGCTCGGCGGCTAGCAATCAGCCCCAGCATTTT. This sequence encodes CAGSAASNQPQHF. The full variable domain, rest sourced from reference TRBV2 and TRBJ1-5, is EPEVTQTPSHQVTQMGQEVILRCVPISNHLYFYWYRQILGQKVEFLVSFYNNEISEKSEIFDDQFSVERPDGSNFTLKIRSTKLEDSAMYFCAGSAASNQPQHFGDGTRLSIL.

This clone has just a few counts. The genes are TRBV4-2 and TRBJ1-5, with TRBD1 matching over 8 bases. After removal of 4 bases from V and 4 bases from J, the junction contained 6 bases not matched to a gene. The CDR3 consists of 15 residues. Germline assignment: CDR1 LGHNA and CDR2 YNFKEQ. CDR3 DNA: TGTGCCAGCAGCCCCGGACAGGGTTTTAATCAGCCCCAGCATTTT. Translating gives CASSPGQGFNQPQHF.

This chain joins TRBV18 and TRBJ1-2, with D possibly being TRBD1 (6 bases). Deletions cut 5 bases from V and 2 bases from J, with 12 bases between. CDR1 is KGHSH and CDR2 is LQKENI in the germline V gene. The CDR3 contains 14 residues. CDR3 sequence: CASSAMQGNYGYTF. In nucleotides, the CDR3 is TGTGCCAGCTCAGCCATGCAGGGGAACTATGGCTACACCTTC.

The sample holds one count of this clone. The J gene is TRBJ2-7, the V gene TRBV9; TRBD1 matches 9 bases. J was trimmed by 2 bases and V by 0 bases; bases with no gene match: 3. In germline, CDR1 is SGDLS, CDR2 YYNGEE. This CDR3 is built from 15 residues. In DNA, the CDR3 is TGTGCCAGCAGCGTAGCTACAGGGGGCCCCTACGAGCAGTACTTC. This sequence encodes CASSVATGGPYEQYF.

The J gene is TRBJ1-5, the V gene TRBV6-5; possible D gene TRBD1, 5 bases. CDR1 and CDR2 from the germline V gene are MNHEY and SVGAGI. The ends were cut back, 2 bases at V and 7 bases at J, with 12 bases in the middle. The CDR3 covers 14 residues. The CDR3 DNA follows: TGTGCCAGCAGTTACCTGGAAGGGGAACAGCCCCAGCATTTT. Its protein product is CASSYLEGEQPQHF.

V gene TRBV9 combines with J gene TRBJ2-5, with TRBD1 identical over 9 bases. The DNA end favors TRBJ2-7, so the J call may be wrong. This CDR3 region has 15 residues. Looked up from germline, CDR1 is SGDLS and CDR2 is YYNGEE. CDR3 protein: CASSERTGEVYEQYF. CDR3 coding DNA: TGTGCCAGCAGCGAGAGGACAGGGGAGGTTTACGAGCAGTACTTC.